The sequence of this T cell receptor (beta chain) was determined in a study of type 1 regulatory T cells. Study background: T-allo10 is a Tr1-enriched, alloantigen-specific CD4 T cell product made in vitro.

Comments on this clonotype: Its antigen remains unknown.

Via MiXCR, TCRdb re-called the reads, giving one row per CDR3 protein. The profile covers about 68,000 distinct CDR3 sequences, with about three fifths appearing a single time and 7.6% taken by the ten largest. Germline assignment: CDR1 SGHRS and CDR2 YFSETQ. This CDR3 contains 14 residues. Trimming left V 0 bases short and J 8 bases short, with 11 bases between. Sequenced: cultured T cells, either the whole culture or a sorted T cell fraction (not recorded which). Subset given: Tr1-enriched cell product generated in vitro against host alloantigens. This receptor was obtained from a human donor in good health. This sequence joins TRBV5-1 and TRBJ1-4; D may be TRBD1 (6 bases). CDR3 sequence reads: CASSLGQAREKLFF. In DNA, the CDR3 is TGCGCCAGCAGCTTGGGACAGGCCCGCGAAAAACTGTTTTTT. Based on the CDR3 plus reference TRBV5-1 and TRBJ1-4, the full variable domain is KAGVTQTPRYLIKTRGQQVTLSCSPISGHRSVSWYQQTPGQGLQFLFEYFSETQRNKGNFPGRFSGRQFSNSRSEMNVSTLELGDSALYLCASSLGQAREKLFFGSGTQLSVL.